This note documents a single T cell receptor (beta chain) sequence. This clonotype was observed a few times. Its target antigen remains unknown. No qualities accompany the bases; no much larger clone lies one base away. The library was made by 5' RACE. Sequenced using an Illumina HiSeq 2500. The second PCR ran for about 6 to 11 cycles and used a J-beta primer mix along with a sample-barcoded 5' primer. A unique molecular identifier was introduced onto each TCR beta cDNA molecule by a template-switch 5' adaptor carrying 12 random nucleotides. Each sample yielded at least 2.5 million CDR3-containing paired-end reads. All of the RNA was converted into first-strand cDNA using the Mint cDNA synthesis kit, with a TRBC-specific oligonucleotide serving as the primer. All cDNA was treated with uracil-DNA glycosylase and then went through a first 18-cycle PCR with the universal primers M1SS and BC2_uni_R. The paper's processing steps were these. For normalization, 1 million high-quality reads were randomly selected from each sample, with every read carrying a distinct molecular identifier. Reads with shared molecular identifiers were discarded instead of being binned into consensus sequences. MiTCR, with a Q25 quality threshold and the strictest error-elimination algorithm, was used for CDR3 identification, clonotype clustering and error correction. A nonparametric unseen species model using Euler transformation provided a lower-bound estimate of total TCR beta diversity. TCRdb's own reprocessing of the public reads used fastp at Q25 and MiXCR and kept productive beta chains. Here each entry gathers all rows of one CDR3 protein and keeps the most common genes and DNA. The V and J calls were not made by the authors but by TCRdb's processing. This sample lists fewer than 1.5 million distinct CDR3 sequences; approximately 40% were detected once. In total, the top ten clones hold 7.9% of the sample.

Systemically healthy Caucasian individuals from Russia, over 30 in total and aged about 6 to 90 years, were included as donors. Roughly 11 milliliters of peripheral blood were drawn from each donor into EDTA-treated Vacutainer tubes. Ficoll-Paque density-gradient centrifugation was used to isolate PBMCs, with at least 7 million per sample. Trizol reagent was used to extract total RNA from the PBMCs, yielding at least 5.5 micrograms per sample. The percentages of naive CD45RAhigh/CD27high T cells were determined by flow cytometry on a PBMC aliquot from every donor. These data are taken from a study of blood T cells in healthy people across ages (dated by TCRdb to between 2015 and 2016). Regarding the study in general: In model experiments, template switching captured roughly one uniquely barcoded TCR beta cDNA molecule for every two T cells. The study measured age-related changes in TCR beta repertoire diversity using deep sequencing normalized with unique cDNA molecular identifiers. Four age groups were formed from the donors: young (average 16 years), middle-aged (more than 35), aged (about 68) and long-lived (approximately 78). To avoid experimental bias, donors of different ages were randomly spread across the sequencing lanes. Using the same blood draw, the study looked at two additional independent replicas of 1 million unique cDNA reads for two donors, one aged 18 to 29 and the other aged 80 or older.

Reading the germline V gene (reference sequence) gives CDR1 LGHDT and CDR2 YNNKEL. Inclusive of the bounding cysteine and phenylalanine, the CDR3 is 17 residues long. Of all the DNA, just the CDR3 is kept, 51 bases in frame from base 1. What the authors observed across the whole study: Observed TCR beta diversity correlated strongly with the percentage of naive T cells measured by flow cytometry. Total diversity estimates from one million sequenced T cells were considered lower bounds and underestimates. The CMV infection status of donors was not known, potentially confounding age-related changes in expanded clonotypes. Conclusive comparison of naive and antigen-experienced compartments was prevented by the profiling of bulk unsorted PBMCs. Compared with the aged group, the long-lived group had more naive CD4+ T cells, fewer expanded clones and increased TCR diversity, a pattern suggesting age selection. As age increased, observed TCR beta diversity per million T cells dropped in a roughly linear way, and a significant reduction was already evident by age 40.

The receptor chain draws on TRBV3-1 and TRBJ2-7, and 14 bases in between align with TRBD2. The J call is uncertain, as TRBJ2-5 better fits the DNA end. The specimen was blood. The TCR sequence derives from a woman between 18 and 29 years old in good health. The DNA sequence reads TGTGCCAGCAGATCGACTAGCGGGGGGGCTCGGCAAGAGACCCAGTACTTC. This encodes CASRSTSGGARQETQYF.